One and the same sample provided the 4 T cell receptor beta chains below, sequenced in a study of Graves' ophthalmopathy and Graves' hyperthyroidism. The authors amplified TCR beta CDR3 regions from RNA transcripts. In the first round, RT-PCR was carried out with HTBI primers, and a multiplex PCR formed the second round. TCRdb independently ran MiXCR on the multiplex PCR reads; one entry per CDR3 protein. The sample has 300,000 to 400,000 distinct CDR3 sequences, 15% to 20% seen once. The sequenced sample was peripheral blood. Receptor source: an adult man with Graves' ophthalmopathy.

The sample holds many counts of this clonotype. J is TRBJ2-5 and V is TRBV20-1, with D uncertain. Germline CDR1 is DFQATT and CDR2 is SNEGSKA (reference sequence). Trimming cost V 2 bases and J 0 bases, with 7 bases left between them. The CDR3 covers 13 residues. The CDR3 region has the DNA TGCAGTGCTAGACTGGCAAACCAAGAGACCCAGTACTTC. It specifies CSARLANQETQYF.

This chain connects TRBV30 to TRBJ1-5; D not certain. Trimming removed 4 bases at V and 0 bases at J, with 7 bases between. CDR3 size: 13 residues. Germline CDR1 and CDR2: GTSNPN and SVGIG (reference sequence). CDR3 sequence (DNA): TGTGCCTGGACAAGCAATAGCAATCAGCCCCAGCATTTT. It yields the protein CAWTSNSNQPQHF.

This clonotype appeared many times. J is TRBJ1-5 and V is TRBV7-6, with D possibly matching TRBD1 (5 bases). The germline V gene has CDR1 SGHVS and CDR2 FNYEAQ. Deletions cut 4 bases from V and 0 bases from J, with 13 bases between. This CDR3 contains 16 residues. The CDR3 sequence: CASSSLGRDSNQPQHF. In nucleotides, the CDR3 is TGTGCCAGCAGCTCCTTGGGGCGGGATAGCAATCAGCCCCAGCATTTT.

This clonotype was counted at least ten times. The genes are TRBV6-1 and TRBJ1-1; D is possibly TRBD1 (6 bases). V dropped 10 bases and J dropped 5 bases, with 17 bases sitting between them. CDR1 and CDR2 (germline): MNHNS, SASEGT. The CDR3 has 13 residues. DNA of the CDR3: TGTGCCATCAGGATCGACAGGAGTACTGAAGCTTTCTTT. It specifies CAIRIDRSTEAFF.